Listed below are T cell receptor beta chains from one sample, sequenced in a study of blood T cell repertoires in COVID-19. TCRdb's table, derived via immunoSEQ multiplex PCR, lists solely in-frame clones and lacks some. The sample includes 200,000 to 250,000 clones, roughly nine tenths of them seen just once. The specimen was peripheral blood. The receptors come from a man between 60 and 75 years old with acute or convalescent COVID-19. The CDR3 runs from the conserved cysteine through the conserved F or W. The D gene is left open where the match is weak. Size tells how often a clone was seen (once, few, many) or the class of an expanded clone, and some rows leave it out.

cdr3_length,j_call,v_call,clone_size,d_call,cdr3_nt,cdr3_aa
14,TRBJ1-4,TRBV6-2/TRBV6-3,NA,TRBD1,TGTGCCAGCAGTTATACAGGGGGCAACGAAAAACTGTTTTTT,CASSYTGGNEKLFF
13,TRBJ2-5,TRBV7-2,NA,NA,TGTGCCAGCAGCTTTCAGGGAACAGAGACCCAGTACTTC,CASSFQGTETQYF
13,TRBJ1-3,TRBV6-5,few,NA,TGTGCCAGCAACCTCAGGGGAGGAAACACCATATATTTT,CASNLRGGNTIYF
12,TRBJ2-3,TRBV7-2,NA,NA,TGTGCCAGCACCGCTACCGCAGATACGCAGTATTTT,CASTATADTQYF
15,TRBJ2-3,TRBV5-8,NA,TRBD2,TGTGCCAGCAGACCGGGACTAGCGGGAGGAGATACGCAGTATTTT,CASRPGLAGGDTQYF
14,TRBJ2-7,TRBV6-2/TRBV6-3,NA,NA,TGTGCCAGCAGCAGAGACGGGCCTCCGGGGGAGCAGTACTTC,CASSRDGPPGEQYF
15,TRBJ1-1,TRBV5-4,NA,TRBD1,TGTGCCAGCAGCTTGTCGACAGGGAGAAGAACTGAAGCTTTCTTT,CASSLSTGRRTEAFF
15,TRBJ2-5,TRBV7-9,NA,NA,TGTGCCAGCAGCAACCCGGGTCTCGACGGCGAGACCCAGTACTTC,CASSNPGLDGETQYF
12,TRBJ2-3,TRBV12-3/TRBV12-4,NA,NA,TGTGCCAGCACCACGGTGGTGGATACGCAGTATTTT,CASTTVVDTQYF
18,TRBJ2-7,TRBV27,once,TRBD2,TGTGCCACCTCGGGGAGGGGGCGCGGGACTAGCGGGAATTACGAGCAGTACTTC,CATSGRGRGTSGNYEQYF
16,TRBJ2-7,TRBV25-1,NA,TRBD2,TGTGCCAGCAGTGAACCGGGACTAGCGGGATCCTACGAGCAGTACTTC,CASSEPGLAGSYEQYF
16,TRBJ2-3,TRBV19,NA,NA,TGTGCCAGTAGTATTTGGGCGGACTCTAGCACAGATACGCAGTATTTT,CASSIWADSSTDTQYF
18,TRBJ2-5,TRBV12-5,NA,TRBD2,TGTGCTAGTGGTTTGGGTTCGGTGGGGAGGGGCGGTGGAGAGACCCAGTACTTC,CASGLGSVGRGGGETQYF
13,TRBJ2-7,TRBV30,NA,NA,TGTGCCTGGTCTTCCTTGCGCCCCTACGAGCAGTACTTC,CAWSSLRPYEQYF
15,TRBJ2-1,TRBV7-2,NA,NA,TGTGCCAGCAGCTTCGGGAAAGTAAGCTACAATGAGCAGTTCTTC,CASSFGKVSYNEQFF
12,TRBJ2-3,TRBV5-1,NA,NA,TGCGCCAGCAGCTTGGCCGGAGATACGCAGTATTTT,CASSLAGDTQYF
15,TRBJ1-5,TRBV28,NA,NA,TGTGCCAGCAGTTCCGGGGGAGGGGAGGGTCAGCCCCAGCATTTT,CASSSGGGEGQPQHF
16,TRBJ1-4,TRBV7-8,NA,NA,TGTGCCAGCAGCTCGGTGGGTAGCGGGACTAATGAAAAACTGTTTTTT,CASSSVGSGTNEKLFF
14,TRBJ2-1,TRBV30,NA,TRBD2,TGTGCCTGGACTAGCGGGAGTAAGTACAATGAGCAGTTCTTC,CAWTSGSKYNEQFF
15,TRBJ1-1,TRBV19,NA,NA,TGTGCCAGTAGTAGCCAGCCGGGTCCACGGGCTGAAGCTTTCTTT,CASSSQPGPRAEAFF
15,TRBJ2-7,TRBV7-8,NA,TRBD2,TGTGCCAGCACCGAACGACTAGCGGGTGGCTACGAGCAGTACTTC,CASTERLAGGYEQYF
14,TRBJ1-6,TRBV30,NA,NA,TGTGCCTGGAAAGCCTGGCGGGACGGTTCACCCCTCCACTTT,CAWKAWRDGSPLHF
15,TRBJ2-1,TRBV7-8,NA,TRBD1,TGTGCCAGCAGCTTTTTGGACAGGTCCTACAATGAGCAGTTCTTC,CASSFLDRSYNEQFF
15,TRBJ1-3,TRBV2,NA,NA,TGTGCCAGCAGTGAAGGTCCCCTGGAGGGAAACACCATATATTTT,CASSEGPLEGNTIYF
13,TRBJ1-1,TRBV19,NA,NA,TGTGCCAGTAGCCCTTATTCGAACACTGAAGCTTTCTTT,CASSPYSNTEAFF
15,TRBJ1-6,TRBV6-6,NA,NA,TGTGCCAGCAGTGGAAAGGAGGGTCATAATTCACCCCTCCACTTT,CASSGKEGHNSPLHF
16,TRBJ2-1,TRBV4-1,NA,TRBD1,TGCGCCAGCAGCCAAGACGACAGGGAGACCTACAATGAGCAGTTCTTC,CASSQDDRETYNEQFF
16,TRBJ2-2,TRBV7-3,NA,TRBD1,TGTGCCAGCAGCTTATCGACAGGGGGTAGCGCCGGGGAGCTGTTTTTT,CASSLSTGGSAGELFF
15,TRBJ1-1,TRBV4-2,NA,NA,TGTGCCAGCAGGACCCAGGAGGGGATGAACACTGAAGCTTTCTTT,CASRTQEGMNTEAFF
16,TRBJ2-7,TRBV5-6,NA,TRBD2,TGTGCCAGCAGCTTGGCCCAACTAGCGGATTCCTACGAGCAGTACTTC,CASSLAQLADSYEQYF
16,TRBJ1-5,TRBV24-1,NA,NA,TGTGCCACCAGTGATCCGCGCAGGGGTGGGGGTCAGCCCCAGCATTTT,CATSDPRRGGGQPQHF
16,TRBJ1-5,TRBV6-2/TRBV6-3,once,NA,TGTGCCAGCAGTTATGCACAGGGCCGCAGCAATCAGCCCCAGCATTTT,CASSYAQGRSNQPQHF